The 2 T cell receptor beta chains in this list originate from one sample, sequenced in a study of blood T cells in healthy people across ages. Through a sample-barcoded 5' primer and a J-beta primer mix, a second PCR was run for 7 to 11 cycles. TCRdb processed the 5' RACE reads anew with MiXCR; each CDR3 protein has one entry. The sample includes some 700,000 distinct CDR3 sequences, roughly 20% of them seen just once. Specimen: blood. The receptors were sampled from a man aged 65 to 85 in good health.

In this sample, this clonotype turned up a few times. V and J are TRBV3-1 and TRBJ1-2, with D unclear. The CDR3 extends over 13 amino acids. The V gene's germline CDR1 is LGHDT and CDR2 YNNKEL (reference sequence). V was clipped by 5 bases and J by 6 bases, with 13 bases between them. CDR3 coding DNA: TGTGCCAGCAGCTCCCGGTCGCGCGATGGCTACACCTTC. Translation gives CASSSRSRDGYTF.

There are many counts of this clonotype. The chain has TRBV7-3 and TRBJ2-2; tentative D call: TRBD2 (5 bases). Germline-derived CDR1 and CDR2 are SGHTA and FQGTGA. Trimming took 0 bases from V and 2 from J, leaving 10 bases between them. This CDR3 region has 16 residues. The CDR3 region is CASSLTSGTNTGELFF. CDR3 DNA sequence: TGTGCCAGCAGCTTAACGAGCGGAACTAACACCGGGGAGCTGTTTTTT.